The source of this T cell receptor (beta chain) is a study of beta chain features in type 1 diabetes. Study-wide results and limits: Significant though moderate, a shortening of TCRB CDR3s appeared in all four CD4+ subsets of Type 1 diabetes patients.

Isolated RNA was reverse transcribed in full, so expressed TCRB transcripts were sequenced. The data were produced by immunoSEQ multiplex PCR, yet TCRdb's version contains in-frame clones alone and is incomplete. The sample includes a few hundred thousand clones, approximately 15% of them seen just once. This clone was counted a few times. Its specificity is not known. The V gene lost 6 bases and the J gene lost 3 bases, with 8 bases spanning the gap. From germline, CDR1 is MDHEN and CDR2 SYDVKM. The CDR3 loop spans 12 amino acids. The gene calls are TRBV28 and TRBJ1-1; tentative D call: TRBD1 (6 bases). Sample: naive CD4+ T cells from blood. This TCR came from a woman aged 18 to 35 with type 1 diabetes. The chain's CDR3 is CASRRGYTEAFF. The CDR3 DNA reads as TGTGCCAGCAGGAGGGGGTACACTGAAGCTTTCTTT.